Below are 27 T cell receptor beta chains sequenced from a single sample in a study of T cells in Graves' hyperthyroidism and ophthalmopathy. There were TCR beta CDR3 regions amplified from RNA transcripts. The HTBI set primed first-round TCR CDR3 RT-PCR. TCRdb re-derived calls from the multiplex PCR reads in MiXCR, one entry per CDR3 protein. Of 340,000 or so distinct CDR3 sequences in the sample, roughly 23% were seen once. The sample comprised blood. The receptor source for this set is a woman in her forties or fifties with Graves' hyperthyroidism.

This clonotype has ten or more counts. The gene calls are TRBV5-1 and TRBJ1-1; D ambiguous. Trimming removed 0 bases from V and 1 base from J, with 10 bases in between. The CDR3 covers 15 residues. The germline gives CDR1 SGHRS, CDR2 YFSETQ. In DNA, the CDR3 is TGCGCCAGCAGCTTGGAGCGGGCGGGGAACACTGAAGCTTTCTTT. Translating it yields CASSLERAGNTEAFF.

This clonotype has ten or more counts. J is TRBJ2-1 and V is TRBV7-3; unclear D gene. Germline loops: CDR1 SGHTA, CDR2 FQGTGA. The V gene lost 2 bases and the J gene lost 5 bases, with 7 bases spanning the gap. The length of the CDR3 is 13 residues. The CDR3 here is CASSLFPHNEQFF. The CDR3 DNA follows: TGTGCCAGCAGCTTATTTCCCCACAATGAGCAGTTCTTC.

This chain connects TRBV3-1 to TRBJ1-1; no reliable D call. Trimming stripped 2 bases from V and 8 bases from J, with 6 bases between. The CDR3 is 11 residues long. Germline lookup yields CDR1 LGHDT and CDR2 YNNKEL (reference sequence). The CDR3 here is CASSQSAEAFF. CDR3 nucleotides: TGTGCCAGCAGCCAATCAGCCGAAGCTTTCTTT.

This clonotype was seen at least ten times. CDR3 region: CASSSAPNSPLHF. DNA for the CDR3: TGTGCCAGCAGCTCCGCGCCGAATTCACCCCTCCACTTT. The chain links TRBV7-3 to TRBJ1-6; no firm D call. V was clipped by 4 bases and J by 7 bases, with 8 bases between them. There are 13 residues in the CDR3. Germline assignment: CDR1 SGHTA and CDR2 FQGTGA.

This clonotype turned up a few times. CDR3 bases: TGCAGTGCTAGAGACTCAGGCGGGAGGGCCCTCGCAGATACGCAGTATTTT. Its translation: CSARDSGGRALADTQYF. The chain uses TRBV20-1 and TRBJ2-3; TRBD2 matches at 9 bases. The V gene end was trimmed by 0 bases and the J gene end by 4 bases; junction bases not matched to a gene: 11. CDR1 DFQATT and CDR2 SNEGSKA come from the germline V gene (reference sequence). The CDR3 sequence is 17 residues long.

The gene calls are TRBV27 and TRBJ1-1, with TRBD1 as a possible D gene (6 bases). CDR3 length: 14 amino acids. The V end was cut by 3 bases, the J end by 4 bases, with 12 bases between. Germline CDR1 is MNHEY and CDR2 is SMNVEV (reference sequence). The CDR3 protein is CASSLVGQRTEAFF. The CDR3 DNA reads TGTGCCAGCAGTTTGGTTGGACAGCGCACTGAAGCTTTCTTT.

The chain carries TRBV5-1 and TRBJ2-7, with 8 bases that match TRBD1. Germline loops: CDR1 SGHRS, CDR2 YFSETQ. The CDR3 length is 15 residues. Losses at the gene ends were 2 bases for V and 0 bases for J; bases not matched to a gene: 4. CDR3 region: CASSFGGTGSYEQYF. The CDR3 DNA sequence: TGCGCCAGCAGCTTCGGCGGGACAGGCTCCTACGAGCAGTACTTC.

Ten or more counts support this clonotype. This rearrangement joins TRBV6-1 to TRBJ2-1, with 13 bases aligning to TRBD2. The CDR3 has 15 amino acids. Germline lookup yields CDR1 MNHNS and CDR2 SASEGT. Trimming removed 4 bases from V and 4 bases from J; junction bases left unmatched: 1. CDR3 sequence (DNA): TGTGCCAGCAGTGTGGGACTAGCGGGGTACAATGAGCAGTTCTTC. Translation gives CASSVGLAGYNEQFF.

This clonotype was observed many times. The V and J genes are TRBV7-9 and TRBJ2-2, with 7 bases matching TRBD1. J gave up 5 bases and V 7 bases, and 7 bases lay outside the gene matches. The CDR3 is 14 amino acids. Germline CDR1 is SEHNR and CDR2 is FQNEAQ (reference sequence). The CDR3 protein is CASTRQGRTGELFF. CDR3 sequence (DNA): TGTGCCAGCACCCGACAGGGAAGGACCGGGGAGCTGTTTTTT.

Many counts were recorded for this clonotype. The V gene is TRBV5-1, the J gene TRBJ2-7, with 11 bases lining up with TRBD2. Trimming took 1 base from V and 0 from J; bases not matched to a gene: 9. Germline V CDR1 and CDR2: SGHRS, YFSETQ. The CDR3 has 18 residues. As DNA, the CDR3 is TGCGCCAGCAGCTTGAGGCCGGGACTAGCGGAGAGCTCCTACGAGCAGTACTTC. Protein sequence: CASSLRPGLAESSYEQYF.

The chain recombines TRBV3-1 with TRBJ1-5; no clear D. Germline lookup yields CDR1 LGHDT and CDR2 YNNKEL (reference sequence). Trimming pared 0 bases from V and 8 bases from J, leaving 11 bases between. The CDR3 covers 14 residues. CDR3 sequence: CASSQDPGLEPQHF. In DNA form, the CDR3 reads TGTGCCAGCAGCCAAGATCCGGGTTTGGAGCCCCAGCATTTT.

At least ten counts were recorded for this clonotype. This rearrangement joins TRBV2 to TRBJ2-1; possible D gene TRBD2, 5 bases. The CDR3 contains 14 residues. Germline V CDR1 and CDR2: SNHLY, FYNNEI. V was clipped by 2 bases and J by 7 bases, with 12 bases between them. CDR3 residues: CASSEFSPGNEQFF. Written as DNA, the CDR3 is TGTGCCAGCAGTGAATTTAGCCCGGGGAATGAGCAGTTCTTC.

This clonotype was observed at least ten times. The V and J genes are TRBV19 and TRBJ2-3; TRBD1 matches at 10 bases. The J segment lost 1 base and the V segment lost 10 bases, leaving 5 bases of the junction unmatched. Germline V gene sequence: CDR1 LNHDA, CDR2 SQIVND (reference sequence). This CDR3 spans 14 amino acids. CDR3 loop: CATAGTGGTDTQYF. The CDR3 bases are TGTGCCACGGCCGGGACAGGGGGCACAGATACGCAGTATTTT. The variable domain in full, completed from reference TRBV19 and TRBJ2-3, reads DGGITQSPKYLFRKEGQNVTLSCEQNLNHDAMYWYRQDPGQGLRLIYYSQIVNDFQKGDIAEGYSVSREKKESFPLTVTSAQKNPTAFYLCATAGTGGTDTQYFGPGTRLTVL.

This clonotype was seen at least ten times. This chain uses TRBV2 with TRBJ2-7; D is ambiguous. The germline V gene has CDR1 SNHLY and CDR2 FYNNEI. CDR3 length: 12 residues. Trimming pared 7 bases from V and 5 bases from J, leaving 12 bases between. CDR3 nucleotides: TGTGCCAGCACGCCCCGAGTACACGAGCAGTACTTC. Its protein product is CASTPRVHEQYF. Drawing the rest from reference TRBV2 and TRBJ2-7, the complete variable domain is EPEVTQTPSHQVTQMGQEVILRCVPISNHLYFYWYRQILGQKVEFLVSFYNNEISEKSEIFDDQFSVERPDGSNFTLKIRSTKLEDSAMYFCASTPRVHEQYFGPGTRLTVT.

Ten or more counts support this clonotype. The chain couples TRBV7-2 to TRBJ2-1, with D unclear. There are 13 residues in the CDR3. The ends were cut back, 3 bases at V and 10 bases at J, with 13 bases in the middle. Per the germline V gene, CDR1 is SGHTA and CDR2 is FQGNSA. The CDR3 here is CASSLARSGEQFF. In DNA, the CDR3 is TGTGCCAGCAGCTTGGCCCGGTCCGGGGAGCAGTTCTTC.

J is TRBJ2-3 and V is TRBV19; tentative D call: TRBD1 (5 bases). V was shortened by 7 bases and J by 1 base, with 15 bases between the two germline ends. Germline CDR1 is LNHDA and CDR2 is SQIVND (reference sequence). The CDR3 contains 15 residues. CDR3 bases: TGTGCCAGTACCCATGACGACAGCCGCACAGATACGCAGTATTTT. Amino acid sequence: CASTHDDSRTDTQYF.

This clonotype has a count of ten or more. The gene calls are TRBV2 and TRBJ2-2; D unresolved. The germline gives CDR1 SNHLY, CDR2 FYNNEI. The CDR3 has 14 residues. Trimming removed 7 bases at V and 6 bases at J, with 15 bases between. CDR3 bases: TGTGCCAGCATCGGCCTCATTGGGGCCGGGGAGCTGTTTTTT. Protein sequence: CASIGLIGAGELFF.

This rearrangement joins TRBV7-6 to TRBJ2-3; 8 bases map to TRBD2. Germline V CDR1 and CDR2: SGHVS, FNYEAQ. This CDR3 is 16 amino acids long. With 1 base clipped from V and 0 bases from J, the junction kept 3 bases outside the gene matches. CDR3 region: CASSLDPSGSTDTQYF. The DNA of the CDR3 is TGTGCCAGCAGCTTAGACCCTAGCGGGAGCACAGATACGCAGTATTTT.

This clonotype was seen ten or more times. The DNA of the CDR3 is TGTGCCAGCAGCCTGGACGGACTCCAAGAGACCCAGTACTTC. This codes for CASSLDGLQETQYF. The V gene is TRBV11-3, the J gene TRBJ2-5; a possible D gene is TRBD2 (5 bases). Trimming pared 5 bases from V and 1 base from J, leaving 11 bases between. This CDR3 contains 14 residues. CDR1 is SGHNT and CDR2 is YENEEA in the germline V gene. Complete variable domain (other parts from reference TRBV11-3 and TRBJ2-5): EAGVVQSPRYKIIEKKQPVAFWCNPISGHNTLYWYLQNLGQGPELLIRYENEEAVDDSQLPKDRFSAERLKGVDSTLKIQPAELGDSAVYLCASSLDGLQETQYFGPGTRLLVL.

CDR3 sequence (DNA): TGCAGTGCGGGAGGTAGCGGGAGAGATACGCAGTATTTT. This sequence encodes CSAGGSGRDTQYF. The chain is built from TRBV20-1 and TRBJ2-3, with 9 positions matching TRBD2. The germline CDR1 and CDR2 sequences are DFQATT and SNEGSKA (reference sequence). V shed 6 bases and J 5 bases; nucleotides not matched to a gene: 6. This CDR3 has 13 amino acids.

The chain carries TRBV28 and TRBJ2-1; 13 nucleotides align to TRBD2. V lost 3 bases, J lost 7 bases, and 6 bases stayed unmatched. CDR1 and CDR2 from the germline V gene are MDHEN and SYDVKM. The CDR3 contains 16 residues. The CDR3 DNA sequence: TGTGCCAGCAGTTTCACTAGCGGGGGGGCCAAAAATGAGCAGTTCTTC. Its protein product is CASSFTSGGAKNEQFF. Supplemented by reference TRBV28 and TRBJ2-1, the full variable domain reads DVKVTQSSRYLVKRTGEKVFLECVQDMDHENMFWYRQDPGLGLRLIYFSYDVKMKEKGDIPEGYSVSREKKERFSLILESASTNQTSMYLCASSFTSGGAKNEQFFGPGTRLTVL.

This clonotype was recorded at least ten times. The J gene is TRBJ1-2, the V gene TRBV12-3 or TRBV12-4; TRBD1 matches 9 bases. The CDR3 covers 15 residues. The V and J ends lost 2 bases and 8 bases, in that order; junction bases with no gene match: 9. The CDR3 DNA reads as TGTGCCAGCAGTTTACCGGGACAGGGAACGGGCGGCTACACCTTC. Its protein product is CASSLPGQGTGGYTF.

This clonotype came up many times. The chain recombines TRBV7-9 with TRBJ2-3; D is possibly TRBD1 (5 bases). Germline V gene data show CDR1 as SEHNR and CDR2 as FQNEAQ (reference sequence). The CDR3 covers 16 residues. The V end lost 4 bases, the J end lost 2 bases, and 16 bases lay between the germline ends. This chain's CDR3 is CASSSPEGADTDTQYF. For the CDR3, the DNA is TGTGCCAGCAGCTCCCCGGAAGGGGCGGACACAGATACGCAGTATTTT.

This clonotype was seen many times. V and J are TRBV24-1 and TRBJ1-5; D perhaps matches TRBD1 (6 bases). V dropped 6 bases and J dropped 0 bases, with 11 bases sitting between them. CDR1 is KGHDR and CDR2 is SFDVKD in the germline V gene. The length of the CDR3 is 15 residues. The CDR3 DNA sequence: TGTGCCACCAGTCCAACGGGGGCTAGCAATCAGCCCCAGCATTTT. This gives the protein CATSPTGASNQPQHF.

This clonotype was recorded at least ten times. CDR3 residues: CASSPGWDQPQHF. CDR3 coding DNA: TGTGCCAGCAGTCCAGGGTGGGATCAGCCCCAGCATTTT. V usage is TRBV3-1 and J usage is TRBJ1-5; a possible D gene is TRBD1 (5 bases). The V end lost 6 bases, the J end lost 5 bases, and 11 bases lay between the germline ends. CDR3 length: 13 residues. Germline values: CDR1 LGHDT, CDR2 YNNKEL (reference sequence).

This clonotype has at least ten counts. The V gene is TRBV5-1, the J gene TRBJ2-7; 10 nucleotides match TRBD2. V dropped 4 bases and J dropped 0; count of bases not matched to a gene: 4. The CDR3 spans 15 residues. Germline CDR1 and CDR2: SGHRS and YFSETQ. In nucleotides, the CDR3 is TGCGCCAGCAGCCCCAGCGGGGGGGCCTCCTACGAGCAGTACTTC. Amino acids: CASSPSGGASYEQYF.

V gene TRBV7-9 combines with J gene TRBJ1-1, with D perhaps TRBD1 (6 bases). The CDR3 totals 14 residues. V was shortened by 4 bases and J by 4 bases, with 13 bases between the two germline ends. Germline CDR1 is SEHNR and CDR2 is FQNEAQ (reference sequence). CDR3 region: CASSSGAGATEAFF. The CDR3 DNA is TGTGCCAGCAGCTCCGGCGCAGGGGCCACTGAAGCTTTCTTT.